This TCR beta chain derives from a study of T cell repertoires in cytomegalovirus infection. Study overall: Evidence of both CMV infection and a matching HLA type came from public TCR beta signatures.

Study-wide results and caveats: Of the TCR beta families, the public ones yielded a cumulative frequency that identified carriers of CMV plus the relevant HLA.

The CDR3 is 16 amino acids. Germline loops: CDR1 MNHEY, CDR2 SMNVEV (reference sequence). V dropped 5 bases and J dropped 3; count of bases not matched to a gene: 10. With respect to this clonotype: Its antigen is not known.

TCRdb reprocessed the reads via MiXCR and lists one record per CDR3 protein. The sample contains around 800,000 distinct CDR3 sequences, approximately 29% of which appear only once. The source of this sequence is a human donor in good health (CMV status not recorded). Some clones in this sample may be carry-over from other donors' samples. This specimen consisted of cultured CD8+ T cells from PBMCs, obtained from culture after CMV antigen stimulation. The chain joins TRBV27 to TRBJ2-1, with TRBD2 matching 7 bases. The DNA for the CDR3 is TGTGCCAGCAGTGTCTCAGGACTAGGATACTACAATGAGCAGTTCTTC. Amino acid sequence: CASSVSGLGYYNEQFF.